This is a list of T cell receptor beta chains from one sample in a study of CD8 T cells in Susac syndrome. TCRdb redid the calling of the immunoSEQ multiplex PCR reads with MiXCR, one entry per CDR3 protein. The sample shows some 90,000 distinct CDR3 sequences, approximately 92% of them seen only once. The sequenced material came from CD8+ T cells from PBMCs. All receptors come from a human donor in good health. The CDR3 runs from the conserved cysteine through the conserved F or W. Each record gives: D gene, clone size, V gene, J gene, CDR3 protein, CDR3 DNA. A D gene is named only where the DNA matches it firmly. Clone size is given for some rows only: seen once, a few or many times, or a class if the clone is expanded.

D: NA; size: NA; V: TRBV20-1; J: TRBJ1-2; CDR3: CSARDADRNYGYTF; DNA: TGCAGTGCTAGAGATGCGGACAGAAACTATGGCTACACCTTC
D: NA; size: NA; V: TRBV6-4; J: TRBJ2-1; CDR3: CASSGTAYNEQFF; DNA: TGTGCCAGCAGTGGGACGGCCTACAATGAGCAGTTCTTC
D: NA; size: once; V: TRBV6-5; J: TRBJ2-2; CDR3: CASSPQVAGELFF; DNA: TGTGCCAGCAGTCCACAGGTGGCCGGGGAGCTGTTTTTT
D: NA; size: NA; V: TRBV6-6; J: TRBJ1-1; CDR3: CASSWVEAFF; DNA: TGTGCCAGCAGCTGGGTTGAAGCTTTCTTT
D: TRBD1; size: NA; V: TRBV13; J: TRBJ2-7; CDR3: CASSLGRQGLYEQYF; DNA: TGTGCCAGCAGCTTGGGTAGACAGGGGCTCTACGAGCAGTACTTC
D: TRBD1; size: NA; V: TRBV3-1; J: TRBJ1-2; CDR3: CASSRRGQGGGYTF; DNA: TGTGCCAGCAGCCGCCGTGGACAGGGGGGAGGCTACACCTTC
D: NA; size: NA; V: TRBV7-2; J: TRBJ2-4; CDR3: CASSPAGGPKNIQYF; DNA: TGTGCCAGCAGCCCCGCCGGGGGGCCCAAAAACATTCAGTACTTC
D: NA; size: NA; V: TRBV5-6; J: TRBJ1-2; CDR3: CASSPPGAAYGYTF; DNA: TGTGCCAGCAGCCCTCCCGGGGCAGCCTATGGCTACACCTTC
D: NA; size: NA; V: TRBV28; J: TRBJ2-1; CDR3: CASRNRNSSYNEQFF; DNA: TGTGCCAGCAGGAACCGAAACAGCTCCTACAATGAGCAGTTCTTC
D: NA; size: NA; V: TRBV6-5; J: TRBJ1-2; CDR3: CASNSGLRGGYTF; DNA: TGTGCCAGCAATTCGGGGCTAAGAGGTGGCTACACCTTC
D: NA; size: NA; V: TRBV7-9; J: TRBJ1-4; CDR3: CASSFVTTNEKLFF; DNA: TGTGCCAGCAGCTTCGTTACAACTAATGAAAAACTGTTTTTT
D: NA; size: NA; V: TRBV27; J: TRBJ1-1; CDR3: CASSGDGFTEAFF; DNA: TGTGCCAGCAGCGGGGACGGCTTTACTGAAGCTTTCTTT
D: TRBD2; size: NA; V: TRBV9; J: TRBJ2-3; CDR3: CASSMTSGGTDTQYF; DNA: TGTGCCAGCAGCATGACTAGCGGGGGCACAGATACGCAGTATTTT
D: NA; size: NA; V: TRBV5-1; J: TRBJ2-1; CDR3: CASSAGTLYNEQFF; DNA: TGCGCCAGCAGCGCCGGGACCCTCTACAATGAGCAGTTCTTC
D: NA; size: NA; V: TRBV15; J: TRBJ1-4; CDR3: CATSGSGTSYEKLFF; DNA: TGTGCCACCAGCGGTTCAGGGACATCGTATGAAAAACTGTTTTTT
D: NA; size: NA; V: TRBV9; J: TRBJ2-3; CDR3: CASSVESSSTDTQYF; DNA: TGTGCCAGCAGCGTAGAGTCCTCTAGCACAGATACGCAGTATTTT
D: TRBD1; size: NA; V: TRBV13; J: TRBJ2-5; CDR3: CASSLAGQGRETQYF; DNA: TGTGCCAGCAGCTTAGCCGGACAGGGTCGAGAGACCCAGTACTTC
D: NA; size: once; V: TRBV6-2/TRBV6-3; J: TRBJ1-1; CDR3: CASSYSGLEGFF; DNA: TGTGCCAGCAGTTATTCAGGGCTGGAAGGTTTCTTT
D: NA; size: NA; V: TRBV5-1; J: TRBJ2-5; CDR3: CASSLAQGRETQYF; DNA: TGCGCCAGCAGCTTGGCCCAGGGGAGGGAGACCCAGTACTTC
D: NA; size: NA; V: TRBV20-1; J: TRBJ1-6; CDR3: CSARVDRYKPNSPLHF; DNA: TGCAGTGCTAGAGTGGACCGGTACAAGCCAAATTCACCCCTCCACTTT
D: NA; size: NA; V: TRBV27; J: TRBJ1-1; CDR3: CASSLYRTLNTEAFF; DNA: TGTGCCAGCAGTTTATACCGGACACTGAACACTGAAGCTTTCTTT
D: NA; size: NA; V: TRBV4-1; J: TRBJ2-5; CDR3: CASSRGAAEETQYF; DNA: TGCGCCAGCAGCCGGGGGGCAGCGGAGGAGACCCAGTACTTC
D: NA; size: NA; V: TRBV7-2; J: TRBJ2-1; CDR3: CASSLVTGNEQFF; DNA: TGTGCCAGCAGCTTAGTAACGGGCAATGAGCAGTTCTTC
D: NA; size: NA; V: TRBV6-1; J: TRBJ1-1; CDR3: CASSGDSLEAFF; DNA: TGTGCCAGCAGCGGAGACAGTTTAGAAGCTTTCTTT
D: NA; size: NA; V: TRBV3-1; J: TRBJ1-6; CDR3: CASGEQGDSPLHF; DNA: TGTGCCAGCGGGGAACAGGGTGATTCACCCCTCCACTTT
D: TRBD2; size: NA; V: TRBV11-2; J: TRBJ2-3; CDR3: CASSFASGATDTQYF; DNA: TGTGCCAGCAGCTTCGCTAGCGGGGCGACAGATACGCAGTATTTT
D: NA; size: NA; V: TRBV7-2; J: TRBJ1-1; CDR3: CASSIQGLAEAFF; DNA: TGTGCCAGCAGCATACAGGGTCTGGCTGAAGCTTTCTTT
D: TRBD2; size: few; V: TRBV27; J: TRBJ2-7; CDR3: CASSLALAGSAYEQYF; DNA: TGTGCCAGCAGTTTGGCCCTAGCGGGGTCCGCCTACGAGCAGTACTTC
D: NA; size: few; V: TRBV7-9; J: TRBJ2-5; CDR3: CASTLGGGLGETQYF; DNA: TGTGCCAGCACCCTCGGAGGTGGGCTAGGAGAGACCCAGTACTTC
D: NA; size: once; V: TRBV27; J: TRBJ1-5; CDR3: CASSLIGAGQPQHF; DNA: TGTGCCAGCAGTTTAATCGGCGCGGGTCAGCCCCAGCATTTT
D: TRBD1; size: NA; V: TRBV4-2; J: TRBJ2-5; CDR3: CASSQPTGTAQETQYF; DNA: TGTGCCAGCAGCCAACCAACCGGGACAGCCCAAGAGACCCAGTACTTC
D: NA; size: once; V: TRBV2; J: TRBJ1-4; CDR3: CASSVMGEATNEKLFF; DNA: TGTGCCAGCAGTGTAATGGGGGAGGCAACTAATGAAAAACTGTTTTTT
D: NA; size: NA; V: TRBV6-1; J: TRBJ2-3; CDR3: CASTWATLTDTQYF; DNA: TGTGCCAGCACCTGGGCTACACTCACAGATACGCAGTATTTT
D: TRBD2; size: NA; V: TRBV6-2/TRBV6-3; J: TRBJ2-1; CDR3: CASKERGGMRDEQFF; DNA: TGTGCCAGCAAGGAGCGGGGTGGCATGAGAGATGAGCAGTTCTTC
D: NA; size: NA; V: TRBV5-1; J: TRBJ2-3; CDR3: CASRVGAGDTQYF; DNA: TGCGCCAGCAGGGTGGGGGCAGGAGATACGCAGTATTTT
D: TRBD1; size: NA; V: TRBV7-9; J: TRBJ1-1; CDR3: CASSRTGGAEAFF; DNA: TGTGCCAGCAGCAGGACAGGTGGGGCTGAAGCTTTCTTT
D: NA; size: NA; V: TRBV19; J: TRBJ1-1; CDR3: CASGAWNTEAFF; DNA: TGTGCCAGTGGGGCCTGGAACACTGAAGCTTTCTTT
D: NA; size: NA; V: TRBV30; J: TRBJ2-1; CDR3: CAWSVYLNEQFF; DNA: TGTGCCTGGAGTGTTTACCTCAATGAGCAGTTCTTC